These 2 T cell receptor beta chains were all obtained from the same sample, sequenced in a study of response to subunit inactivated influenza vaccine. Each CDR3 protein is one row after TCRdb ran MiXCR on the RT-PCR reads. The sample lists 550,000 to 600,000 distinct CDR3 sequences, about 11% occurring once. This material consisted of PBMCs from blood, taken on the day of vaccination. Source of these receptors: a man aged 50 or older who received an inactivated influenza vaccine.

About this clonotype itself: With a much larger clone just one base away, this may be a read error. This chain links TRBV29-1 with TRBJ2-7; D is possibly TRBD1 or TRBD2 (6 bases each). Germline V gene data show CDR1 as SQVTM and CDR2 as ANQGSEA. With 6 bases removed from V and 2 bases from J, the gap between germline ends came to 17 bases. The CDR3 length is 14 residues. The CDR3 DNA reads TGCAGCGTCGGTGGGGGGCATAGCACCTACGAGCAGTACTTC. Its translation: CSVGGGHSTYEQYF.

The V and J genes are TRBV5-1 and TRBJ1-2; 7 nucleotides agree with TRBD1. The junction had 4 bases not matched to a gene; V was cut back by 0 bases and J by 5 bases. The germline V gene has CDR1 SGHRS and CDR2 YFSETQ. CDR3 size: 14 residues. The CDR3 reads CASSLAGTAYGYTF. In nucleotides, the CDR3 is TGCGCCAGCAGCTTGGCCGGGACAGCTTATGGCTACACCTTC.